This T cell receptor (beta chain) is from a study of early T cells in non-severe SARS-CoV-2 infection. This clonotype turned up a few times. What it recognizes is unknown. Each single cDNA molecule received a unique molecular identifier. MiXCR, applied by TCRdb to the 5' RACE reads, yields one record per CDR3 protein. The table shows roughly 75,000 distinct CDR3 sequences, with approximately 16% occurring only once. Study-level findings and limits: Database matching using VDJdb favored anti-spike CD8 responses, with private and CD4 specificities left missing.

CDR3 length equals 13 residues. Per the germline V gene, CDR1 is SGHTA and CDR2 is FQGTGA. V dropped 5 bases and J dropped 4 bases, with 11 bases sitting between them. The TCR comes from an adult who was a healthcare worker with PCR-confirmed SARS-CoV-2 infection or an uninfected control (not recorded which). Specimen: whole blood. The chain recombines TRBV7-3 with TRBJ1-2; tentatively, D is TRBD1 (5 bases). The CDR3 loop reads CASSRGRSYGYTF. For the CDR3, the DNA is TGTGCCAGCAGCCGGGGACGGTCCTATGGCTACACCTTC. The whole variable domain, filled in from reference TRBV7-3 and TRBJ1-2, reads GAGVSQTPSNKVTEKGKYVELRCDPISGHTALYWYRQSLGQGPEFLIYFQGTGAADDSGLPNDRFFAVRPEGSVSTLKIQRTERGDSAVYLCASSRGRSYGYTFGSGTRLTVV.